A selection of T cell receptor beta chains follows, all from one sample in a study of CD8 T cells in ankylosing spondylitis. TCRdb fed the 5' RACE reads into MiXCR, producing one record per CDR3 protein. The data contain roughly 190,000 distinct CDR3 sequences, around 13% of them singletons. The sample comprised blood, either unsorted or a sorted T cell fraction (not recorded which). The receptors derive from a male donor with ankylosing spondylitis or in good health (not recorded which). CDR3s include the opening cysteine and the closing phenylalanine or tryptophan. The D gene is left open where the match is weak. Not every row has a clone size; where given, it reads once, few, many or a size class.

v_call: TRBV10-2
j_call: TRBJ1-3
d_call: TRBD1
clone_size: NA
cdr3_nt: TGCGCCAGCAGTGAGGGCAGGGGGTTCGGAAACACCATATATTTT
cdr3_aa: CASSEGRGFGNTIYF

v_call: TRBV2
j_call: TRBJ2-7
d_call: NA
clone_size: NA
cdr3_nt: TGTGCCAGCAGGAAGTCGGACGGGGTCTACGAGCAGTACTTC
cdr3_aa: CASRKSDGVYEQYF

v_call: TRBV7-8
j_call: TRBJ2-7
d_call: NA
clone_size: NA
cdr3_nt: TGTGCCAGCAGCGCCGGAGTCACCGAGCAGTACTTC
cdr3_aa: CASSAGVTEQYF

v_call: TRBV6-1
j_call: TRBJ1-2
d_call: NA
clone_size: NA
cdr3_nt: TGTGCCAGCAGTCAGCCGGGATACTATGGCTACACCTTC
cdr3_aa: CASSQPGYYGYTF

v_call: TRBV4-1
j_call: TRBJ2-1
d_call: NA
clone_size: NA
cdr3_nt: TGCGCCAGCAGCCACACGCGGGATTCCTACAATGAGCAGTTCTTC
cdr3_aa: CASSHTRDSYNEQFF

v_call: TRBV9
j_call: TRBJ2-1
d_call: NA
clone_size: few
cdr3_nt: TGTGCCAGCAGCCCGGGGAGTTTCGATGAGCAGTTCTTC
cdr3_aa: CASSPGSFDEQFF

v_call: TRBV27
j_call: TRBJ1-1
d_call: NA
clone_size: NA
cdr3_nt: TGTGCCAGCAGCTTAAGGGCGAACACTGAAGCTTTCTTT
cdr3_aa: CASSLRANTEAFF

v_call: TRBV2
j_call: TRBJ2-5
d_call: TRBD2
clone_size: NA
cdr3_nt: TGTGCCAGCAGTGAAGCCGCACCTAGCGGGTACCAAGAGACCCAGTACTTC
cdr3_aa: CASSEAAPSGYQETQYF

v_call: TRBV9
j_call: TRBJ2-7
d_call: NA
clone_size: NA
cdr3_nt: TGTGCCAGCAGTAATGGCGGGATTTACGAGCAGTACTTC
cdr3_aa: CASSNGGIYEQYF

v_call: TRBV6-6
j_call: TRBJ1-1
d_call: TRBD1
clone_size: few
cdr3_nt: TGTGCCAGCAGCTATCTGACAGGGGTAGCTTTCTTT
cdr3_aa: CASSYLTGVAFF

v_call: TRBV12-3/TRBV12-4
j_call: TRBJ2-5
d_call: NA
clone_size: many
cdr3_nt: TGTGCCAGCAGTTTACCAGGCCCCCAAGAGACCCAGTACTTC
cdr3_aa: CASSLPGPQETQYF

v_call: TRBV30
j_call: TRBJ1-1
d_call: NA
clone_size: NA
cdr3_nt: TGTGCCTGGAGGGAAGGGGGGACTGAAGCTTTCTTT
cdr3_aa: CAWREGGTEAFF

v_call: TRBV12-3/TRBV12-4
j_call: TRBJ2-5
d_call: NA
clone_size: NA
cdr3_nt: TGTGCCAGCAGTTCCCAGGGGGGGTGGGAGACCCAGTACTTC
cdr3_aa: CASSSQGGWETQYF

v_call: TRBV6-2/TRBV6-3
j_call: TRBJ2-2
d_call: NA
clone_size: many
cdr3_nt: TGTGCCAGCAGGATAGCGACGAACACCGGGGAGCTGTTTTTT
cdr3_aa: CASRIATNTGELFF

v_call: TRBV6-5
j_call: TRBJ2-1
d_call: NA
clone_size: few
cdr3_nt: TGTGCCAGCAGTTACTTGAAGACCCATGAGCAGTTCTTC
cdr3_aa: CASSYLKTHEQFF

v_call: TRBV7-9
j_call: TRBJ2-2
d_call: NA
clone_size: NA
cdr3_nt: TGTGCCAGCCGTTCCCTAAACACCGGGGAGCTGTTTTTT
cdr3_aa: CASRSLNTGELFF

v_call: TRBV5-1
j_call: TRBJ1-1
d_call: TRBD1
clone_size: NA
cdr3_nt: TGCGCCAGCAGCTTGGGGGACAGGTACAGGGTGGGAACTGAAGCTTTCTTT
cdr3_aa: CASSLGDRYRVGTEAFF

v_call: TRBV5-1
j_call: TRBJ2-7
d_call: TRBD1
clone_size: NA
cdr3_nt: TGCGCCAGCAGCCACGGGACAGGGGATGACGAGCAGTACTTC
cdr3_aa: CASSHGTGDDEQYF

v_call: TRBV10-1
j_call: TRBJ2-1
d_call: TRBD2
clone_size: NA
cdr3_nt: TGCGCCAGCAGTGAGTTTCGGGGGGGGCACAATGAGCAGTTCTTC
cdr3_aa: CASSEFRGGHNEQFF

v_call: TRBV30
j_call: TRBJ2-5
d_call: TRBD1
clone_size: few
cdr3_nt: TGTGCCTGGAGAGCAAAGACAGGGGGAGGTGAGACCCAGTACTTC
cdr3_aa: CAWRAKTGGGETQYF

v_call: TRBV15
j_call: TRBJ2-7
d_call: NA
clone_size: few
cdr3_nt: TGTGCCACCAGCACCAGCGGATACGAGCAGTACTTC
cdr3_aa: CATSTSGYEQYF

v_call: TRBV12-3/TRBV12-4
j_call: TRBJ1-2
d_call: NA
clone_size: NA
cdr3_nt: TGTGCCAGCAGTTTGCGGGGCAACGGCTACACCTTC
cdr3_aa: CASSLRGNGYTF

v_call: TRBV10-1
j_call: TRBJ2-1
d_call: NA
clone_size: NA
cdr3_nt: TGCGCCAGCAGTGGAAGCGGGCTAGGCAATGAGCAGTTCTTC
cdr3_aa: CASSGSGLGNEQFF

v_call: TRBV20-1
j_call: TRBJ2-2
d_call: NA
clone_size: few
cdr3_nt: TGCAGTGCTGTACAGGGAGAGGGCACCGGGGAGCTGTTTTTT
cdr3_aa: CSAVQGEGTGELFF

v_call: TRBV10-3
j_call: TRBJ2-1
d_call: NA
clone_size: many
cdr3_nt: TGTGCCATCAGTGAGCCCGTCCGCGAGCTCAATGAGCAGTTCTTC
cdr3_aa: CAISEPVRELNEQFF

v_call: TRBV7-9
j_call: TRBJ2-7
d_call: NA
clone_size: few
cdr3_nt: TGTGCCAGCAGCGTCCGCCTTTCTCCCTACGAGCAGTACTTC
cdr3_aa: CASSVRLSPYEQYF

v_call: TRBV20-1
j_call: TRBJ2-1
d_call: TRBD2
clone_size: few
cdr3_nt: TGCAGTGCCGGGCGAACTAGCGGCGAGCAGTTCTTC
cdr3_aa: CSAGRTSGEQFF

v_call: TRBV13
j_call: TRBJ2-5
d_call: TRBD2
clone_size: once
cdr3_nt: TGTGCCAGCAGCTTAGACGGGGGGGCCGCGTCGCGGGGACAAGAGACCCAGTACTTC
cdr3_aa: CASSLDGGAASRGQETQYF

v_call: TRBV7-7
j_call: TRBJ2-3
d_call: TRBD2
clone_size: NA
cdr3_nt: TGTGCCATCTGTTTCCCGCTAGCGGGGGGGATCTTCACAGATACGCAGTATTTT
cdr3_aa: CAICFPLAGGIFTDTQYF

v_call: TRBV4-1
j_call: TRBJ1-2
d_call: NA
clone_size: many
cdr3_nt: TGCGCCAGCAGCGACGACAGTGGAGACTATGGCTACACCTTC
cdr3_aa: CASSDDSGDYGYTF

v_call: TRBV11-2
j_call: TRBJ2-7
d_call: TRBD2
clone_size: few
cdr3_nt: TGTGCCAGCAGCTTTGGTAGCGGGGGTGCCTACGAGCAGTACTTC
cdr3_aa: CASSFGSGGAYEQYF

v_call: TRBV29-1
j_call: TRBJ2-3
d_call: NA
clone_size: few
cdr3_nt: TGCAGCGTGACCCCCTCAGGGGCAGCAGATACGCAGTATTTT
cdr3_aa: CSVTPSGAADTQYF

v_call: TRBV11-1
j_call: TRBJ2-5
d_call: TRBD1
clone_size: few
cdr3_nt: TGTGCCAGCAGCCAATTCCCGGACAGGCAAGAGACCCAGTACTTC
cdr3_aa: CASSQFPDRQETQYF

v_call: TRBV9
j_call: TRBJ2-3
d_call: NA
clone_size: few
cdr3_nt: TGTGCCAGCAGCGTTCAGGCAGATACGCAGTATTTT
cdr3_aa: CASSVQADTQYF

v_call: TRBV30
j_call: TRBJ1-2
d_call: NA
clone_size: NA
cdr3_nt: TGTGCCTGGAGTGCAACAGGCTCTGATGGCTACACCTTC
cdr3_aa: CAWSATGSDGYTF

v_call: TRBV2
j_call: TRBJ2-7
d_call: TRBD2
clone_size: few
cdr3_nt: TGTGCCAGCAGTTTCCCATCGACTAGCGGGGCGTACGAGCAGTACTTC
cdr3_aa: CASSFPSTSGAYEQYF

v_call: TRBV6-4
j_call: TRBJ2-2
d_call: NA
clone_size: NA
cdr3_nt: TGTGCCAGCAGTGACCCCACTTTCGGCTACCCCACCGGGGAGCTGTTTTTT
cdr3_aa: CASSDPTFGYPTGELFF

v_call: TRBV11-2
j_call: TRBJ1-1
d_call: NA
clone_size: NA
cdr3_nt: TGTGCCAGCAGCTTGTCTGCGGGGCCCGAGGTAACTGAAGCTTTCTTT
cdr3_aa: CASSLSAGPEVTEAFF

v_call: TRBV2
j_call: TRBJ2-1
d_call: NA
clone_size: many
cdr3_nt: TGTGCCAGCAGTGACCCAGGGCCCTACAATGAGCAGTTCTTC
cdr3_aa: CASSDPGPYNEQFF

v_call: TRBV5-1
j_call: TRBJ2-5
d_call: NA
clone_size: many
cdr3_nt: TGCGCCAGCAGCTGGACCGGACTGGAGACCCAGTACTTC
cdr3_aa: CASSWTGLETQYF

v_call: TRBV4-2
j_call: TRBJ2-7
d_call: NA
clone_size: NA
cdr3_nt: TGTGCCAGCAGCCAAGGAGAGGGCACCTCCTACGAGCAGTACTTC
cdr3_aa: CASSQGEGTSYEQYF

v_call: TRBV15
j_call: TRBJ2-7
d_call: NA
clone_size: many
cdr3_nt: TGTGCCACCAGCAGAGATCAAGGGGCCTCCTACGAGCAGTACTTC
cdr3_aa: CATSRDQGASYEQYF

v_call: TRBV4-1
j_call: TRBJ2-3
d_call: NA
clone_size: NA
cdr3_nt: TGCGCCAGCAGCCAAGAATATCCCCACACAGATACGCAGTATTTT
cdr3_aa: CASSQEYPHTDTQYF

v_call: TRBV6-5
j_call: TRBJ2-2
d_call: TRBD2
clone_size: NA
cdr3_nt: TGTGCCAGCAGTTACGGGAGGGGATCCGGGGAGCTGTTTTTT
cdr3_aa: CASSYGRGSGELFF

v_call: TRBV20-1
j_call: TRBJ2-2
d_call: TRBD1
clone_size: NA
cdr3_nt: TGCAGTGCTAGAGCTACCCTCGACAGGGTTGTCACCGGGGAGCTGTTTTTT
cdr3_aa: CSARATLDRVVTGELFF

v_call: TRBV7-9
j_call: TRBJ1-6
d_call: TRBD1
clone_size: few
cdr3_nt: TGTGCCAGCAGCCCGGGGGACAGGGGGGAAGTAAGGTCACCCCTCCACTTT
cdr3_aa: CASSPGDRGEVRSPLHF

v_call: TRBV12-3/TRBV12-4
j_call: TRBJ2-1
d_call: NA
clone_size: many
cdr3_nt: TGTGCCAGCAGTTTTTACACAAACAATGAGCAGTTCTTC
cdr3_aa: CASSFYTNNEQFF

v_call: TRBV30
j_call: TRBJ1-2
d_call: NA
clone_size: NA
cdr3_nt: TGTGCCTGGAGTCGGCAACACTATGGCTACACCTTC
cdr3_aa: CAWSRQHYGYTF

v_call: TRBV12-3/TRBV12-4
j_call: TRBJ2-1
d_call: NA
clone_size: NA
cdr3_nt: TGTGCCAGCAGTTCCGGGCCCCGGGTGGCAATCGAGCAGTTCTTC
cdr3_aa: CASSSGPRVAIEQFF

v_call: TRBV3-1
j_call: TRBJ2-3
d_call: NA
clone_size: few
cdr3_nt: TGTGCCAGCAGCCAGTATCCCGCAGCGGCGAGCACAGATACGCAGTATTTT
cdr3_aa: CASSQYPAAASTDTQYF

v_call: TRBV7-8
j_call: TRBJ2-1
d_call: NA
clone_size: NA
cdr3_nt: TGTGCCAGCAGCTTAGAGAATGGTTTCAGCTCCTACAATGAGCAGTTCTTC
cdr3_aa: CASSLENGFSSYNEQFF

v_call: TRBV2
j_call: TRBJ1-1
d_call: NA
clone_size: few
cdr3_nt: TGTGCCAGCAGTGAAGCACGGGGGGCGAACACTGAAGCTTTCTTT
cdr3_aa: CASSEARGANTEAFF

v_call: TRBV4-2
j_call: TRBJ2-3
d_call: TRBD2
clone_size: many
cdr3_nt: TGTGCCAGCAGCCAAGATATAACTAGCGGGGGCTCCAGCACAGATACGCAGTATTTT
cdr3_aa: CASSQDITSGGSSTDTQYF